A single sample is the source of the 26 T cell receptor beta chains below, sequenced in a study of Graves' ophthalmopathy and Graves' hyperthyroidism. Transcripts of RNA were the source for amplifying TCR beta CDR3 regions. Amplification began with first-round RT-PCR using HTBI primers, then second-round multiplex PCR was performed. TCRdb recomputed calls from the multiplex PCR reads with MiXCR, one row per CDR3 protein. The sample has over a million distinct CDR3 sequences; 35% to 45% are singletons. Sequenced material: peripheral blood or thyroid tissue (not recorded which). All receptors come from an adult man with Graves' hyperthyroidism.

This chain joins TRBV5-1 and TRBJ1-4, with D unclear. Trimming removed 3 bases from V and 2 bases from J, with 8 bases in between. From germline, CDR1 is SGHRS and CDR2 YFSETQ. The CDR3 covers 14 residues. In DNA, the CDR3 is TGCGCCAGCAGCTCGGCTGGTACTAATGAAAAACTGTTTTTT. It yields the protein CASSSAGTNEKLFF. The full variable domain, rest sourced from reference TRBV5-1 and TRBJ1-4, is KAGVTQTPRYLIKTRGQQVTLSCSPISGHRSVSWYQQTPGQGLQFLFEYFSETQRNKGNFPGRFSGRQFSNSRSEMNVSTLELGDSALYLCASSSAGTNEKLFFGSGTQLSVL.

The V and J genes are TRBV7-9 and TRBJ1-1; 12 bases align to TRBD1. This CDR3 region has 15 residues. V gave up 4 bases and J gave up 6 bases; unmatched junction bases: 6. The germline gives CDR1 SEHNR, CDR2 FQNEAQ (reference sequence). CDR3 sequence: CASSSPGQGAPEAFF. CDR3 in DNA: TGTGCCAGCAGCTCCCCGGGACAGGGGGCCCCTGAAGCTTTCTTT.

A few counts support this clonotype. A read error is possible here, since a much larger clone lies one base away. V usage is TRBV10-3 and J usage is TRBJ1-1; possible D gene TRBD1, 5 bases. The CDR3 covers 13 residues. V was trimmed by 6 bases and J by 7 bases, leaving 15 bases between them. Looked up from germline, CDR1 is ENHRY and CDR2 is SYGVKD. CDR3 region: CAIRGRGESEAFF. CDR3 in DNA: TGTGCCATCAGGGGACGGGGGGAGAGTGAAGCTTTCTTT.

The chain couples TRBV7-9 to TRBJ2-5, with 7 bases fitting TRBD1. J was trimmed by 2 bases and V by 5 bases; bases with no gene match: 8. Germline values: CDR1 SEHNR, CDR2 FQNEAQ (reference sequence). The CDR3 covers 15 residues. CDR3 nucleotides: TGTGCCAGCAGCACGGGACAGCTTATTCAAGAGACCCAGTACTTC. Translation gives CASSTGQLIQETQYF.

The genes are TRBV7-9 and TRBJ1-6; tentatively, D is TRBD1 (5 bases). CDR1 and CDR2 (germline): SEHNR, FQNEAQ (reference sequence). The V and J ends lost 2 bases and 0 bases respectively, with 17 bases between them. There are 19 residues in the CDR3. The DNA of the CDR3 is TGTGCCAGCAGCTTATCCGGGACCGGCGTGAGCTCCTATAATTCACCCCTCCACTTT. Amino acid sequence: CASSLSGTGVSSYNSPLHF.

The chain joins TRBV7-2 to TRBJ1-1, with 7 positions matching TRBD1. The CDR3 has 14 residues. V lost 4 bases and J lost 5; bases outside the gene matches: 7. Looked up from germline, CDR1 is SGHTA and CDR2 is FQGNSA. The CDR3 here is CASSSQGRGTEAFF. DNA of the CDR3: TGTGCCAGCAGCTCACAGGGGAGGGGTACTGAAGCTTTCTTT. Full variable domain (missing parts from reference TRBV7-2 and TRBJ1-1): GAGVSQSPSNKVTEKGKDVELRCDPISGHTALYWYRQSLGQGLEFLIYFQGNSAPDKSGLPSDRFSAERTGGSVSTLTIQRTQQEDSAVYLCASSSQGRGTEAFFGQGTRLTVV.

This clonotype was counted a few times. The chain links TRBV12-3 or TRBV12-4 to TRBJ2-7; possible D gene TRBD1, 5 bases. With 6 bases removed from V and 1 base from J, the gap between germline ends came to 16 bases. The CDR3 totals 15 residues. CDR3 region: CASSLNRPQSYEQYF. CDR3 in DNA: TGTGCCAGCAGCCTTAACAGGCCCCAATCCTACGAGCAGTACTTC.

This clonotype was observed a handful of times. This chain links TRBV24-1 with TRBJ2-3; D is uncertain. The germline V and J ends were trimmed by 4 bases and 3 bases, with 7 bases remaining between them. Germline V lookup: CDR1 KGHDR, CDR2 SFDVKD. This CDR3 is 13 amino acids long. DNA for the CDR3: TGTGCCACCAGTGACAGGAAGACAGATACGCAGTATTTT. It specifies CATSDRKTDTQYF.

This clonotype was counted many times. The chain has TRBV4-3 and TRBJ2-7; D could derive from TRBD1 or TRBD2 (5 bases each). The germline gives CDR1 LGHNA, CDR2 YSLEER. Trimming cost V 3 bases and J 1 base, with 16 bases left between them. CDR3 length equals 16 residues. CDR3 sequence (DNA): TGCGCCAGCAGCCACCCCCGGGACCGGGAATCCTACGAGCAGTACTTC. It specifies CASSHPRDRESYEQYF.

Ten or more counts support this clonotype. The J gene is TRBJ2-7, the V gene TRBV12-3 or TRBV12-4; 10 nucleotides agree with TRBD2. With V trimmed by 7 bases and J by 4 bases, 7 bases remained unmatched. The CDR3 covers 14 residues. CDR3 sequence (DNA): TGTGCCAGCACTATAGCGGGGGGATCGTACGAGCAGTACTTC. Translation: CASTIAGGSYEQYF.

This clonotype was seen more than once but under ten times. It is likely a read error, because the conserved phenylalanine at the end of the CDR3 is missing. The DNA is omitted, as the CDR3 cannot be located on it reliably, and the CDR3 follows TCRdb's listing. The chain couples TRBV15 to TRBJ2-5; the D call in the table, TRBD2, was not verified against the DNA. The V gene's germline CDR1 is LNHNV and CDR2 YYDKDF (reference sequence). The CDR3 extends over 11 residues, inclusive of both ends. This CDR3 reads CATSRRRGLGG.

Details on this clonotype: A much more abundant neighbour one base away suggests this may be a read error. V usage is TRBV10-1 and J usage is TRBJ1-6; TRBD1 might be the D (5 bases). The CDR3 consists of 11 residues. Germline V gene lookup returns CDR1 WNHNN and CDR2 SYGVQD (reference sequence). Here the CDR3 reads CASSSRGPLHF. DNA of the CDR3: TGTGCCAGCAGCTCCCGGGGGCCCCTCCACTTT.

For this clonotype: A much more abundant neighbour one base away suggests this may be a read error. V usage is TRBV7-2 and J usage is TRBJ2-5; D might be TRBD1 (5 bases). Germline values: CDR1 SGHTA, CDR2 FQGNSA. CDR3 length: 13 amino acids. This CDR3 reads CASSLQGQETQCF. The CDR3 nucleotides are TGTGCCAGCAGCTTACAGGGCCAAGAGACCCAGTGCTTC.

The CDR3 protein is CAIGTSGTTTQYF. The CDR3, as DNA: TGTGCCATCGGGACTAGCGGGACTACGACCCAGTACTTC. The genes are TRBV10-3 and TRBJ2-5; 13 bases align to TRBD2. CDR1 ENHRY and CDR2 SYGVKD come from the germline V gene. This CDR3 contains 13 residues. Unmatched junction bases numbered 4, after V lost 8 bases and J lost 7 bases.

The gene calls are TRBV3-1 and TRBJ2-7; 9 nucleotides align to TRBD2. J lost 4 bases, V lost 4 bases, and 8 bases had no gene match. Per the germline V gene, CDR1 is LGHDT and CDR2 is YNNKEL (reference sequence). The CDR3 has 15 residues. The CDR3 DNA reads TGTGCCAGCAGCCGAGCGGGGGGCGCGTCTTACGAGCAGTACTTC. As protein: CASSRAGGASYEQYF.

As concerns this clonotype: It may be a read error: a sequence one base away is much more abundant. The chain carries TRBV7-8 and TRBJ2-1; D is perhaps TRBD2 (6 bases). The CDR3 loop spans 16 amino acids. From germline, CDR1 is SGHVS and CDR2 FQNEAQ. Trimming took off 5 bases at V and 2 bases at J, with 16 bases between the two ends. CDR3 bases: TGTGCCAGCAGCCGGCGGCGGGGTCAGACCTACAATGAGCAGTTCTTC. Translation gives CASSRRRGQTYNEQFF.

This clonotype was seen ten or more times. The rearrangement uses TRBV7-9 and TRBJ2-7, with D possibly TRBD2 on 6 matching bases. CDR3 size: 16 residues. From germline, CDR1 is SEHNR and CDR2 FQNEAQ (reference sequence). V dropped 0 bases and J dropped 3 bases, with 15 bases sitting between them. CDR3 coding DNA: TGTGCCAGCAGCTTAGCTCGGGAGCCAAATTACTACGAGCAGTACTTC. This translates into CASSLAREPNYYEQYF.

This clonotype occurred many times. The chain employs TRBV7-6 and TRBJ1-2; D gene uncertain. The germline CDR1 and CDR2 sequences are SGHVS and FNYEAQ. V lost 3 bases, J lost 4 bases, and 9 bases lay in between. This CDR3 region has 13 residues. In DNA form, the CDR3 reads TGTGCCAGCAGCTTCGAGGGCGGCTATGGCTACACCTTC. Translation: CASSFEGGYGYTF.

CDR3 sequence: CASSFDDSGNTIYF. In nucleotides, the CDR3 is TGTGCCAGCAGCTTTGATGACTCTGGAAACACCATATATTTT. This sequence joins TRBV12-3 or TRBV12-4 and TRBJ1-3; D remains ambiguous. The V end was cut by 6 bases, the J end by 0 bases, with 9 bases between. This CDR3 contains 14 residues.

This clonotype was observed at least ten times. The rearrangement uses TRBV12-3 or TRBV12-4 and TRBJ2-7; TRBD1 aligns across 11 bases. With 8 bases clipped from V and 6 bases from J, the junction kept 3 bases outside the gene matches. This CDR3 contains 12 residues. The DNA of the CDR3 is TGTGCCAGCCGGGACAGGGGGTTCGAGCAGTACTTC. Translation: CASRDRGFEQYF.

Ten or more counts support this clonotype. The chain is built from TRBV2 and TRBJ2-7; a possible D gene is TRBD1 (6 bases). From germline, CDR1 is SNHLY and CDR2 FYNNEI. Trimming cost V 7 bases and J 2 bases, with 18 bases left between them. The CDR3 has 15 residues. In DNA form, the CDR3 reads TGTGCCAGCACCCTGGGGGCCGGACAAGCCTACGAGCAGTACTTC. Amino acid sequence: CASTLGAGQAYEQYF.

There are many counts of this clonotype. The rearrangement links TRBV7-9 to TRBJ1-4, with 8 bases lining up with TRBD1. The J segment lost 7 bases and the V segment lost 4 bases, leaving 5 bases of the junction unmatched. Germline V gene sequence: CDR1 SEHNR, CDR2 FQNEAQ (reference sequence). This CDR3 spans 14 amino acids. The CDR3 DNA follows: TGTGCCAGCAGCTCTCCGGACAGGGCTGAAAAACTGTTTTTT. Protein sequence: CASSSPDRAEKLFF.

The chain uses TRBV12-3 or TRBV12-4 and TRBJ1-1; possible D gene TRBD1, 5 bases. The CDR3 is 18 residues long. Trimming stripped 0 bases from V and 1 base from J, with 18 bases between. In DNA, the CDR3 is TGTGCCAGCAGTTTAGCCCTTCTATTGGGAAGGGGGAACACTGAAGCTTTCTTT. Residues: CASSLALLLGRGNTEAFF.

The chain has TRBV28 and TRBJ1-4; D is possibly TRBD1 (6 bases). The V gene's germline CDR1 is MDHEN and CDR2 SYDVKM. V was clipped by 3 bases and J by 11 bases, with 16 bases between them. There are 14 residues in the CDR3. The chain's CDR3 is CASSFPQGLQKLFF. The CDR3 DNA reads TGTGCCAGCAGTTTCCCGCAGGGGTTACAGAAACTGTTTTTT.

The chain joins TRBV29-1 to TRBJ1-2; 8 nucleotides match TRBD1. Germline CDR1 SQVTM, CDR2 ANQGSEA. This CDR3 comprises 16 residues. The ends lost 6 bases at V and 0 bases at J; junction bases unmatched: 12. The CDR3 coding sequence is TGCAGCGTCGCGGGGACACAGGGGGGATCTAACTATGGCTACACCTTC. This gives the protein CSVAGTQGGSNYGYTF.

V usage is TRBV7-8 and J usage is TRBJ2-7, with D possibly matching TRBD2 (6 bases). This CDR3 is 15 amino acids long. Germline V gene lookup returns CDR1 SGHVS and CDR2 FQNEAQ. V was trimmed by 3 bases and J by 2 bases, leaving 14 bases between them. The CDR3 loop reads CASSFRGTVPYEQYF. As DNA, the CDR3 is TGTGCCAGCAGCTTCCGCGGGACGGTTCCCTACGAGCAGTACTTC.